This T cell receptor (beta chain) was sequenced in a study of post-analysis software for immune sequencing data. General observations from the study: The five TRBV segments detected at higher frequency in patients than in controls included TRBV5-6, TRBV5-1 and TRBV20-1. Samples prepared in the same batch strongly co-clustered by F measure.

As to this clonotype: Its antigen is not known.

Unique molecular identifiers were carried by the TCR beta cDNA libraries. TCRdb analysed the PCR reads with MiXCR anew, one entry per CDR3 protein. The sample shows hundreds of thousands of distinct CDR3 sequences, 25% to 30% of them seen only once. Germline V lookup: CDR1 DFQATT, CDR2 SNEGSKA (reference sequence). Trimming took off 1 base at V and 3 bases at J, with 14 bases between the two ends. The CDR3 length is 15 residues. The sequenced sample was blood. The rearrangement uses TRBV20-1 and TRBJ2-3; the D gene is possibly TRBD2 (6 bases). This TCR derives from a girl aged 10-17 years with multiple sclerosis. In nucleotides, the CDR3 is TGCAGTGCTAGAGTTCCCAGCGGGTGGACAGATACGCAGTATTTT. This sequence encodes CSARVPSGWTDTQYF.